This T cell receptor beta chain came from a study of shared clonotypes between healthy human individuals. Splitting of each subset's genomic DNA was done evenly across several immunoSEQ plates. PCR replicates from unsorted PBMC used approximately 0.3 ug DNA, and this amount was 32,000 or so T cell genomes. Clones were read by immunoSEQ multiplex PCR, and TCRdb kept only the in-frame ones, dropping some. The sample contains around 440,000 clones, 75% to 80% of which appear only once. Donors, healthy HIV-negative adults, lacked recent acute infections or vaccinations. Roughly 82 million PBMCs served as the genomic DNA source for unsorted samples. Looked up from germline, CDR1 is MNHNS and CDR2 is SASEGT. The CDR3 consists of 14 residues. V lost 5 bases, J lost 6 bases, and 10 bases stayed unmatched.

The V and J genes are TRBV6-1 and TRBJ2-7; 7 bases match TRBD1. The sample comprised PBMCs. The receptor was derived from a middle-aged woman in good health. Some clones in this sample may be carry-over from other donors' samples. DNA for the CDR3: TGTGCCAGCAGTTTCCTGACAGGGCAGAGCGAGCAGTACTTC. This translates into CASSFLTGQSEQYF.